This section outlines one TCR beta chain sequence together with its context. Its cognate antigen is unknown. Each CDR3 protein gets one entry after TCRdb re-called the RT-PCR reads with MiXCR. The data hold fewer than 600,000 distinct CDR3 sequences, with more than 7% observed a single time. The data derive from a study of response to subunit inactivated influenza vaccine. Germline V gene data show CDR1 as MNHEY and CDR2 as SMNVEV (reference sequence). With V trimmed by 4 bases and J by 7 bases, 8 bases remained unmatched. The CDR3 runs to 16 residues. Findings and limits, study-wide: Researchers suggested that each seasonal influenza vaccination recruits few new T cells.

This rearrangement joins TRBV27 to TRBJ1-6, with TRBD1 matching 9 bases. This TCR came from a man between 45 and 75 years old who received an inactivated influenza vaccine. The sequences come from PBMCs from blood, collected approximately 25 months after vaccination. For the CDR3, the DNA is TGTGCCAGCAGTTCGCCGGGACAGGGTTCCAATTCACCCCTCCACTTT. This translates into CASSSPGQGSNSPLHF.